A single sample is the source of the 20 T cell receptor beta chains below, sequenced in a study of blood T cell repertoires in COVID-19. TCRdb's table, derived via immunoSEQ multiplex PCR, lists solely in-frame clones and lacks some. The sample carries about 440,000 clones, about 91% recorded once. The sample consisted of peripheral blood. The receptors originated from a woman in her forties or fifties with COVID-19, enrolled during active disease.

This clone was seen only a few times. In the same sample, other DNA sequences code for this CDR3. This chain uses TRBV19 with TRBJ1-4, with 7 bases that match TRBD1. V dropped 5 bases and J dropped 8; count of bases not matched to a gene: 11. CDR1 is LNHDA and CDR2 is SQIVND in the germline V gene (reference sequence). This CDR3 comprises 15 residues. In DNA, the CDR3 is TGTGCCAGTAGTCCCCGACAGGGCCGGGAGGAAAAACTGTTTTTT. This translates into CASSPRQGREEKLFF.

CDR3 in amino acids: CASSYSMANTEAFF. The CDR3 coding sequence is TGTGCCAGCAGTTACTCGATGGCGAACACTGAAGCTTTCTTT. The chain couples TRBV6-7 to TRBJ1-1, with no clear D. TRBV6-7 is reported as an ORF; its role is uncertain. The length of the CDR3 is 14 residues. Trimming stripped 0 bases from V and 1 base from J, with 6 bases between.

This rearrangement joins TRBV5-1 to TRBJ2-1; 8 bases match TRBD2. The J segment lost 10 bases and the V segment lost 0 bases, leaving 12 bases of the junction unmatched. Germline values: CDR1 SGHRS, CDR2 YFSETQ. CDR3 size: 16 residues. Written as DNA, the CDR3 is TGCGCCAGCAGCTTGGCGGGCGGGGGGCCTTTACGGGAGCAGTTCTTC. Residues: CASSLAGGGPLREQFF. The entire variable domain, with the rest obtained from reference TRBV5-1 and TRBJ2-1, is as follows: KAGVTQTPRYLIKTRGQQVTLSCSPISGHRSVSWYQQTPGQGLQFLFEYFSETQRNKGNFPGRFSGRQFSNSRSEMNVSTLELGDSALYLCASSLAGGGPLREQFFGPGTRLTVL.

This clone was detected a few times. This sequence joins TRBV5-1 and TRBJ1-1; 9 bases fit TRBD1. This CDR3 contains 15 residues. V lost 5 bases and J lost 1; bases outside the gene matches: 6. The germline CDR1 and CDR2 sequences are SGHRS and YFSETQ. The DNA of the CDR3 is TGCGCCAGCAGACCTGACAGGGGGTCGAACACTGAAGCTTTCTTT. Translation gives CASRPDRGSNTEAFF.

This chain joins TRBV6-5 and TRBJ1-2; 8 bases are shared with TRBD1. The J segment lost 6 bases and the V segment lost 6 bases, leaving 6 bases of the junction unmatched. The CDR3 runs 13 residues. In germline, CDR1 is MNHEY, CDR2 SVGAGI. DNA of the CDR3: TGTGCCAGCAGCCGAAGGGACAGGAATGGCTACACCTTC. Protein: CASSRRDRNGYTF.

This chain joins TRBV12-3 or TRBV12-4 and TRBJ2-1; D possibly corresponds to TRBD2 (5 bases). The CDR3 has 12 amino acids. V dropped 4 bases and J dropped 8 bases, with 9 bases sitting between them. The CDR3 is CASSWAGHEQFF. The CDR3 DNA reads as TGTGCCAGCAGTTGGGCGGGCCATGAGCAGTTCTTC.

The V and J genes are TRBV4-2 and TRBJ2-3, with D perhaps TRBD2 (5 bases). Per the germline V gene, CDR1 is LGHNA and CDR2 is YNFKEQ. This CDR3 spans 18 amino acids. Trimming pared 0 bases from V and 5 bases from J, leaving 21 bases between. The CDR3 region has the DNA TGTGCCAGCAGCCAAGATCGCCGAGCGGCTAATAACTTAGATACGCAGTATTTT. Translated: CASSQDRRAANNLDTQYF.

The CDR3 coding sequence is TGTGCCATCAGTGAGTCTGACAGGGGTACCTACGAGCAGTACTTC. This gives the protein CAISESDRGTYEQYF. This sequence joins TRBV10-3 and TRBJ2-7; TRBD1 aligns across 8 bases. The CDR3 spans 15 residues. The V gene's germline CDR1 is ENHRY and CDR2 SYGVKD. Trimming took 0 bases from V and 2 from J; bases not matched to a gene: 3.

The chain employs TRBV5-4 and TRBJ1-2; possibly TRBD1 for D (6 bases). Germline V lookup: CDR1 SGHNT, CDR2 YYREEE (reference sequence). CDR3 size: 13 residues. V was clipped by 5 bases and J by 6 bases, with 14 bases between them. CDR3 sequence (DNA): TGTGCCAGCAGGGGGGAGGGGGTCCATGGCTACACCTTC. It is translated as CASRGEGVHGYTF.

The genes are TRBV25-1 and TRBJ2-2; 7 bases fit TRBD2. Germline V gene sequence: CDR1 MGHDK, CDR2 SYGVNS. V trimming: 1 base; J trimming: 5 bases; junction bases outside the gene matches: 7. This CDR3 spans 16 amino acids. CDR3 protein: CASSEWGGEGTGELFF. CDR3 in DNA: TGTGCCAGCAGTGAATGGGGAGGGGAGGGAACCGGGGAGCTGTTTTTT.

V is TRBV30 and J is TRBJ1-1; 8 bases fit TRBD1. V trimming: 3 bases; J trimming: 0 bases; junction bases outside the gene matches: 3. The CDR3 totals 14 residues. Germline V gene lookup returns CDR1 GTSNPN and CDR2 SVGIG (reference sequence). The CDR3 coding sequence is TGTGCCTGGAGCCAGACAGGGGTGAACACTGAAGCTTTCTTT. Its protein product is CAWSQTGVNTEAFF.

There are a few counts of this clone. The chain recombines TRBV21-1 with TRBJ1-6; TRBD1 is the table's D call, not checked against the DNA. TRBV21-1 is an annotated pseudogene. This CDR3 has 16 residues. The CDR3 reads CASSKPPDSNNSPLHF. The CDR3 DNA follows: TGTGCCAGCAGCAAACCTCCGGACAGCAATAATTCACCCCTCCACTTT.

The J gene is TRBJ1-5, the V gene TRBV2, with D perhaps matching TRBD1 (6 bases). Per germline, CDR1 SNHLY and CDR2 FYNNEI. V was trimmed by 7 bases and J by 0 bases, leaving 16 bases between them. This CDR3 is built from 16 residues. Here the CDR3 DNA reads TGTGCCAGCACCCAATGGGGGGGCCATAGCAATCAGCCCCAGCATTTT. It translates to CASTQWGGHSNQPQHF.

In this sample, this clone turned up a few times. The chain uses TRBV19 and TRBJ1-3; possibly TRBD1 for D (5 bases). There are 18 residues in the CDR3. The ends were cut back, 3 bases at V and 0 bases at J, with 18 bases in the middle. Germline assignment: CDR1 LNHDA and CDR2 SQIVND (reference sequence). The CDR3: CASSIGGVRSRSGNTIYF. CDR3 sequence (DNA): TGTGCCAGTAGTATTGGAGGGGTCAGAAGCCGCTCTGGAAACACCATATATTTT.

CDR3 loop: CASSLGPSPANYGYTF. DNA for the CDR3: TGTGCCAGCAGCTTAGGGCCCTCCCCCGCTAACTATGGCTACACCTTC. The chain recombines TRBV11-2 with TRBJ1-2; D unclear. The germline gives CDR1 SGHAT, CDR2 FQNNGV. The CDR3 spans 16 residues. Trimming took 1 base from V and 0 from J, leaving 12 bases between them.

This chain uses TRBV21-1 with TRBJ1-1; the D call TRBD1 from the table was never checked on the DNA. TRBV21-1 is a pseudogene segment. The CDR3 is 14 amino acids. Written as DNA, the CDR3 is TGTGCCGCCGGGCAGGGGGTCAGAAACACTGAAGCTTTCTTT. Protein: CAAGQGVRNTEAFF.

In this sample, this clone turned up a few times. The CDR3 is CASSADPTGGLNTEAFF. Here the CDR3 DNA reads TGTGCCAGCAGTGCCGACCCAACAGGGGGCTTGAACACTGAAGCTTTCTTT. The genes are TRBV27 and TRBJ1-1; the match to TRBD1 covers 9 bases. The CDR3 loop spans 17 amino acids. Germline CDR1 is MNHEY and CDR2 is SMNVEV (reference sequence). With 5 bases clipped from V and 0 bases from J, the junction kept 10 bases outside the gene matches.

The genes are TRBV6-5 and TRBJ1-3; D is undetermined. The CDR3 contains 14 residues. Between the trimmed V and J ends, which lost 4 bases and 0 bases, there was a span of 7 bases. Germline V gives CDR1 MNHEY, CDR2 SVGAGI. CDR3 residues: CASSSSLSGNTIYF. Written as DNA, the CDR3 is TGTGCCAGCAGTTCGAGTCTCTCTGGAAACACCATATATTTT.

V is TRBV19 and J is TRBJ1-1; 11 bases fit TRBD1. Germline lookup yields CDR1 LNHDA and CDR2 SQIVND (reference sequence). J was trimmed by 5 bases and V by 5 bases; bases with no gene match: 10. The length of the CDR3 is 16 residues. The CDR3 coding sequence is TGTGCCAGTAGTTACGAAACCGGGACAGGGGGAACTGAAGCTTTCTTT. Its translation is CASSYETGTGGTEAFF.

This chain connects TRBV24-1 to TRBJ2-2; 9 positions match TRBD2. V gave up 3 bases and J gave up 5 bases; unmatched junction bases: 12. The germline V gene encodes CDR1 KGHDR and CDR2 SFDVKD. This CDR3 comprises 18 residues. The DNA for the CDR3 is TGTGCCACCAGTGATCCCTCTGGCGGGGGGGCAGCAACCGGGGAGCTGTTTTTT. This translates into CATSDPSGGGAATGELFF.